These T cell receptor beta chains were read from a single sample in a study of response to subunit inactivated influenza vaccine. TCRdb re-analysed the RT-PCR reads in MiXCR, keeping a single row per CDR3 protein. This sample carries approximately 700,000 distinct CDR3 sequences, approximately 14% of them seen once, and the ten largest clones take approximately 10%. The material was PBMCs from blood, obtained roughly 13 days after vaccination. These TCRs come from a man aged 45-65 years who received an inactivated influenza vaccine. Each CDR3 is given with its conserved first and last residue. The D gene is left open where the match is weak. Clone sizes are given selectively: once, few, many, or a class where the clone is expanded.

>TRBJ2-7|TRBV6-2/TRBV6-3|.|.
CASRSPGAYEQYF
TGTGCCAGCAGATCGCCGGGGGCCTACGAGCAGTACTTC
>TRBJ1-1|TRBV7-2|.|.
CASSLWGKVEAFF
TGTGCCAGCAGCTTATGGGGTAAGGTTGAAGCTTTCTTT
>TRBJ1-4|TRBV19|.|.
CASSMRQELFF
TGTGCCAGTAGTATGCGACAAGAACTGTTTTTT
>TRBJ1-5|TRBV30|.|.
CAWSVGINQPQHF
TGTGCCTGGAGTGTAGGGATCAATCAGCCCCAGCATTTT
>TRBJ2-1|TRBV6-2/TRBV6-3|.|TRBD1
CASRAGGRSYNEQFF
TGTGCCAGCAGGGCAGGGGGCCGCTCCTACAATGAGCAGTTCTTC
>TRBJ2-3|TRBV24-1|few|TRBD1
CATSSTGGSSTDTQYF
TGTGCCACCAGCAGTACAGGGGGCAGCAGCACAGATACGCAGTATTTT
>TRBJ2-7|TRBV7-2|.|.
CASSLGQIKESYEQYF
TGTGCCAGCAGCTTAGGGCAGATTAAGGAGAGTTACGAGCAGTACTTC
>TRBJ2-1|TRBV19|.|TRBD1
CASSIPGQGYNEQFF
TGTGCCAGTAGTATCCCGGGACAGGGGTACAATGAGCAGTTCTTC
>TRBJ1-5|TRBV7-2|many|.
CASSLGTVQPQHF
TGTGCCAGCAGCTTAGGGACAGTTCAGCCCCAGCATTTT
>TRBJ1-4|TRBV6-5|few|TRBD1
CASSTGQGVREKLFF
TGTGCCAGCAGTACTGGACAGGGGGTACGGGAAAAACTGTTTTTT
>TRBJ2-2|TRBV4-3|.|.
CASSQTPRGGVGTGELFF
TGCGCCAGCAGCCAGACGCCCAGAGGGGGAGTAGGCACCGGGGAGCTGTTTTTT
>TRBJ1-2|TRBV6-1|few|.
CASRPQGWGYGYTF
TGTGCCAGCAGACCCCAGGGATGGGGCTATGGCTACACCTTC
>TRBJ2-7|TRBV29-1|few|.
CSVAGLPYEQYF
TGCAGCGTTGCTGGGCTCCCATACGAGCAGTACTTC
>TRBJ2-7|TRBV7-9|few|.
CASSADHYEQYF
TGTGCCAGCAGCGCAGATCACTACGAGCAGTACTTC
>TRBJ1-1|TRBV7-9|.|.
CASSLAGFDTEAFF
TGTGCCAGCAGCTTAGCCGGGTTTGACACTGAAGCTTTCTTT
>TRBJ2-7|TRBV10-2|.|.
CASMQSYYEQYF
TGCGCCAGCATGCAGTCCTACTACGAGCAGTACTTC
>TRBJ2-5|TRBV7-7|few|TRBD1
CASTRWDRDQETQYF
TGTGCTAGCACCCGGTGGGACAGGGACCAAGAGACCCAGTACTTC
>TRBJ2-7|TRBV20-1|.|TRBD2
CSAPGTSGSRYEQYF
TGCAGTGCGCCCGGGACTAGCGGGAGCCGGTACGAGCAGTACTTC
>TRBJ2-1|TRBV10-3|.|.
CAISDLLRDNEQFF
TGTGCCATCAGTGACCTTCTACGGGACAATGAGCAGTTCTTC
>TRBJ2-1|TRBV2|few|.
CASSDVNNEQFF
TGTGCCAGCAGTGATGTGAACAATGAGCAGTTCTTC
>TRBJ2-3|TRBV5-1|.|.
CASSLERGTDTQYF
TGTGCCAGCAGCTTAGAGCGGGGCACAGATACGCAGTATTTT
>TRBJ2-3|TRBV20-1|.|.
CSAANSRSTDTQYF
TGCAGTGCTGCCAACTCCCGTAGCACAGATACGCAGTATTTT
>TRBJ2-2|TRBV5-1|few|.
CASSRRSANTGELFF
TGCGCCAGCAGTCGACGGAGCGCGAACACCGGGGAGCTGTTTTTT
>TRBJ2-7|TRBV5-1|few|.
CASNHASGDPYEQYF
TGCGCCAGCAACCATGCATCCGGGGACCCCTACGAGCAGTACTTC
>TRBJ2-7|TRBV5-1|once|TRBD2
CASSFEGGGIYEQYF
TGCGCCAGCAGTTTCGAAGGCGGGGGGATTTACGAGCAGTACTTC
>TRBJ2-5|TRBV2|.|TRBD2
CASSDGTSKTQYF
TGTGCCAGCAGCGACGGGACTAGTAAGACCCAGTACTTC
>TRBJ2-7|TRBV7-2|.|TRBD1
CASSPTGTAPYEQYF
TGTGCCAGCAGCCCGACCGGGACAGCCCCCTACGAGCAGTACTTC
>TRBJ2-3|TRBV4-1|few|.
CASSQDGVGDTQYF
TGCGCCAGCAGCCAAGATGGAGTGGGGGATACGCAGTATTTT
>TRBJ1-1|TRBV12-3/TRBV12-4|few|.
CASSGGGSTEAFF
TGTGCCAGCAGTGGGGGGGGTAGCACTGAAGCTTTCTTT
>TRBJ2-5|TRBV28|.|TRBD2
CASRVAGGQETQYF
TGTGCCAGCAGAGTAGCGGGGGGCCAAGAGACCCAGTACTTC
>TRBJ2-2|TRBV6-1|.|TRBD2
CASSPLLGGSGFGELFF
TGTGCCAGCAGTCCCCTCCTGGGCGGGAGTGGTTTCGGGGAGCTGTTTTTT
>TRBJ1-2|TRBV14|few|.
CASSQAEHSNYGYTF
TGTGCCAGCAGCCAAGCTGAGCACAGTAACTATGGCTACACCTTC
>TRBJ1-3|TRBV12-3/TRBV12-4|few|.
CASNLGTGWLNTIYF
TGTGCCAGCAACTTAGGGACCGGATGGCTTAACACCATATATTTT
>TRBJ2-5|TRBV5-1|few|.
CASSLGSKNIETQYF
TGCGCCAGCAGCTTGGGCAGCAAGAATATCGAGACCCAGTACTTC
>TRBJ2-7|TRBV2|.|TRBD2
CASSEVAGGHEQYF
TGTGCCAGCAGTGAAGTAGCGGGGGGTCACGAGCAGTACTTC